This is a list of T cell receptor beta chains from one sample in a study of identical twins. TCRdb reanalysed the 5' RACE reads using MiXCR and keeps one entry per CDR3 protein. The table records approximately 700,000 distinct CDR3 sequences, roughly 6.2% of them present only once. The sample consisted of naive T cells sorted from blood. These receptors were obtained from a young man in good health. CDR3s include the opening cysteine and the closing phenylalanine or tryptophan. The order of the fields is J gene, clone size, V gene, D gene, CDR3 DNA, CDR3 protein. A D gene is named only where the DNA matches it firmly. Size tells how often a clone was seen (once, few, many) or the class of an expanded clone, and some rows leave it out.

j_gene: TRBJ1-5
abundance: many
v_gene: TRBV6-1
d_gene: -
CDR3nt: TGTGCCAGCAGCCGAACAATCAATCAGCCCCAGCATTTT
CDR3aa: CASSRTINQPQHF

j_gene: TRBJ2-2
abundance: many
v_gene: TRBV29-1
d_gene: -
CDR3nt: TGCAGCGTTCGGGCCGGGGAGCTGTTTTTT
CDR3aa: CSVRAGELFF

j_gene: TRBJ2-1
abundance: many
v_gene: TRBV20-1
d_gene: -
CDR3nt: TGCAGTGCTAAGAATACGGGTCGACCCTACAATGAGCAGTTCTTC
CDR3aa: CSAKNTGRPYNEQFF

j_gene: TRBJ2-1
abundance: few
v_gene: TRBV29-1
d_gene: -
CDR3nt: TGCAGCGTTGAGGGCGGCCTTACCTACAATGAGCAGTTCTTC
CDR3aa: CSVEGGLTYNEQFF

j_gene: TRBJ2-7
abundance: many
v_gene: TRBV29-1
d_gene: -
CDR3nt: TGCAGCGCCGCGGGACTTTACTACGAGCAGTACTTC
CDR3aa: CSAAGLYYEQYF

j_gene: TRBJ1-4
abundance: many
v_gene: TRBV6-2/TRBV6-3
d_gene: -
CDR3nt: TGTGCCACCAGAAGAGGCGCCAATGAAAAACTGTTTTTT
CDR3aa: CATRRGANEKLFF

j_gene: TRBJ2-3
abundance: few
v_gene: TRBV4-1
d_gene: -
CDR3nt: TGCGCCAGCAGCCAGGGCCTCGTGGCAGATACGCAGTATTTT
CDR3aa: CASSQGLVADTQYF

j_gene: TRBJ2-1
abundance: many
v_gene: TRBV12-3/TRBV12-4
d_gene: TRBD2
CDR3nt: TGTGCCAGCACCCCCCTAGCGGGTGGGTACAATGAGCAGTTCTTC
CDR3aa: CASTPLAGGYNEQFF

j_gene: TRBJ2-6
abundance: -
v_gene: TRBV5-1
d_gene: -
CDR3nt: TGCGCCAGCAGCTTGGAACCGGGTACCGGGGCCAACGTCCTGACTTTC
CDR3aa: CASSLEPGTGANVLTF

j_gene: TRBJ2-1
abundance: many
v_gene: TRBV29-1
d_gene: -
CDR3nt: TGCAGCGTTGGATGGGCAGGGATCAGCAATGAGCAGTTCTTC
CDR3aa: CSVGWAGISNEQFF

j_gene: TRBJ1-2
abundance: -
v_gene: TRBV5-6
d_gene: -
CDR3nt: TGTGCCAGCAGCCGGAGAGGAGGGGCGGACTATGGCTACACCTTC
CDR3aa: CASSRRGGADYGYTF

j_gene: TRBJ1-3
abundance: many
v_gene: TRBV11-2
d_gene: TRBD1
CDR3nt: TGTGCCAGCAGCCCTCGCGGGACAGGGCCTGTTTTGGGAAACACCATATATTTT
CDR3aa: CASSPRGTGPVLGNTIYF

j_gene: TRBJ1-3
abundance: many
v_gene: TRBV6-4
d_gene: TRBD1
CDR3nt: TGTGCCAGCAGTCCACCGCTCGGGACAGGTTCCTCTGGAAACACCATATATTTT
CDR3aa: CASSPPLGTGSSGNTIYF

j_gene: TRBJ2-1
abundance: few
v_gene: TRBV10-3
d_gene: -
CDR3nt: TGTGCCATCAGTGAAGGCAGTGAGCAGTTCTTC
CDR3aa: CAISEGSEQFF

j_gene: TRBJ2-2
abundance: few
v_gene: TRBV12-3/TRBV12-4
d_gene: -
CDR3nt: TGTGCCAGCAGTTTAGCGGGGTCCTCCGGGGAGCTGTTTTTT
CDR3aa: CASSLAGSSGELFF

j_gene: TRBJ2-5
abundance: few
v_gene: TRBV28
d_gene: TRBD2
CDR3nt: TGTGCCAGCAGTTTATGGGGCAGCGGGAGGGCCGCTGAGACCCAGTACTTC
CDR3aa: CASSLWGSGRAAETQYF

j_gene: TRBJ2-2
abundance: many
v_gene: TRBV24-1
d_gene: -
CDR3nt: TGTGCCACCAGGAGGGACATGAACACCGGGGAGCTGTTTTTT
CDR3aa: CATRRDMNTGELFF

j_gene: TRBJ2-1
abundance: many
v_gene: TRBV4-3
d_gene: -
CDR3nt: TGCGCCAGCAGCTCGGGACTCGCCTACAATGAGCAGTTCTTC
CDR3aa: CASSSGLAYNEQFF

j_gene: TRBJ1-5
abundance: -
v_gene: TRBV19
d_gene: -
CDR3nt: TGTGCCAGTAGCCTCCTCGGACTGAGCAATCAGCCCCAGCATTTT
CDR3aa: CASSLLGLSNQPQHF

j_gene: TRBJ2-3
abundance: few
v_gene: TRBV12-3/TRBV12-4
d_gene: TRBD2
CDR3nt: TGTGCCAGCAGTACACCGGGAGGCCGAAGCACAGATACGCAGTATTTT
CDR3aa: CASSTPGGRSTDTQYF

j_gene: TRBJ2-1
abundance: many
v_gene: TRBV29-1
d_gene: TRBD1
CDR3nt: TGCAGCGATACCACAGGGGCCTCCTACAATGAGCAGTTCTTC
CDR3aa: CSDTTGASYNEQFF

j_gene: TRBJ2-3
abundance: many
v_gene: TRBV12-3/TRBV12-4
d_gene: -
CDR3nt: TGTGCCAGCAGTTTAGCTTCTAGCACAGATACGCAGTATTTT
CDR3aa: CASSLASSTDTQYF

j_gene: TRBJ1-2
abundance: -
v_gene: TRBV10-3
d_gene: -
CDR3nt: TGTGCCATCACAGGCAGCGACTATGGCTACACCTTC
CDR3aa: CAITGSDYGYTF

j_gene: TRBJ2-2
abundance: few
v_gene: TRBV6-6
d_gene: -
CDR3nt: TGTGCCAGCAGCCGGACGGACGACGGGGAGCTGTTTTTT
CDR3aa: CASSRTDDGELFF

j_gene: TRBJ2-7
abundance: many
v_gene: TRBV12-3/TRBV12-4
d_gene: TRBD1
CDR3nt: TGTGCCAGCAGTTTGGGGACAGGGGTCTACGAGCAGTACTTC
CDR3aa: CASSLGTGVYEQYF

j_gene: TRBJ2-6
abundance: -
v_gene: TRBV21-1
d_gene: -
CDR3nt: TGTGCCAGCAGCAAAGTGGACAGGGGGAGTCCTGGGGCCAACGTCCTGACTTTC
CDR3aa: CASSKVDRGSPGANVLTF